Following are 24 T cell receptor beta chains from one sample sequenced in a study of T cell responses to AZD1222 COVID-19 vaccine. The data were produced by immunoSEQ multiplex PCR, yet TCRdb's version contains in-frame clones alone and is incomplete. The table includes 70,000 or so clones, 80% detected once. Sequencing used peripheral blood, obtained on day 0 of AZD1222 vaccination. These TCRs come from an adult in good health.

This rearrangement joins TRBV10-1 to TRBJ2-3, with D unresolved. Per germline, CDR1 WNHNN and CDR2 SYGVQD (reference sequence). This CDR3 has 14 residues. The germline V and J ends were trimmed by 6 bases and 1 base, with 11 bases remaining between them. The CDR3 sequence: CASSSQWGTDTQYF. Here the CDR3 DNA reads TGCGCCAGCAGCTCCCAGTGGGGCACAGATACGCAGTATTTT.

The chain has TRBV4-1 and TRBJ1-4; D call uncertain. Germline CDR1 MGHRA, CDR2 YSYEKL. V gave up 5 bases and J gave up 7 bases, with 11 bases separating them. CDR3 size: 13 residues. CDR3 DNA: TGCGCCAGCAGCGAGGTCATAGGTGAAAAACTGTTTTTT. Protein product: CASSEVIGEKLFF.

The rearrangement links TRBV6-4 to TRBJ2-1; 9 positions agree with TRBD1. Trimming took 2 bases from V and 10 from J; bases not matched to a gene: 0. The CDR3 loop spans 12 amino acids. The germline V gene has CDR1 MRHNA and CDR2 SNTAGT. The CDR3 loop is CASSDGTGEQFF. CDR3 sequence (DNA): TGTGCCAGCAGTGACGGGACAGGGGAGCAGTTCTTC.

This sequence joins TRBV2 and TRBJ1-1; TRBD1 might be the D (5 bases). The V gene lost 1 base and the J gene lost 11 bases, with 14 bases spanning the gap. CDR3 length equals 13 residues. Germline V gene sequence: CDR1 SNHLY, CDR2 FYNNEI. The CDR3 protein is CASSEDSGGGAFF. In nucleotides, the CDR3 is TGTGCCAGCAGTGAAGACTCGGGGGGAGGCGCTTTCTTT.

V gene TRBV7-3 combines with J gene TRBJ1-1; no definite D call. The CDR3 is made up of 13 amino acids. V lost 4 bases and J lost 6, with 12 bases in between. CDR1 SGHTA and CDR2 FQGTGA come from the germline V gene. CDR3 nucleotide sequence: TGTGCCAGCAGCTCGTTTGGTGGGGCTGAAGCTTTCTTT. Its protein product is CASSSFGGAEAFF.

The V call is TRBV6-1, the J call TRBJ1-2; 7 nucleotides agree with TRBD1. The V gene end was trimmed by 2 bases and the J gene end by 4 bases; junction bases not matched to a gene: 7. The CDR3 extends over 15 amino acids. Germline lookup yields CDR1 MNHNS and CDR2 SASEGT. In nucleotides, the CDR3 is TGTGCCAGCAGTGAAATACAGGGGAACCCCTATGGCTACACCTTC. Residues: CASSEIQGNPYGYTF.

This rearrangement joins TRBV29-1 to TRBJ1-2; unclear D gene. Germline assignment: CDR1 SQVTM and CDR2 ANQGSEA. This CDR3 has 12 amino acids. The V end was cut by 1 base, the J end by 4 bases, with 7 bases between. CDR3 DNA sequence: TGCAGCGTTGAAGTGGTGCCCTATGGCTACACCTTC. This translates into CSVEVVPYGYTF.

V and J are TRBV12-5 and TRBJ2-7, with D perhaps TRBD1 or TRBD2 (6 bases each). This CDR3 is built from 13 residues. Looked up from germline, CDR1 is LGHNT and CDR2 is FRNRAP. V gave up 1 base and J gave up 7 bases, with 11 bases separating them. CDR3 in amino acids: CASGLDRDFEQYF. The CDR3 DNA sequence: TGTGCTAGTGGTTTGGACAGGGACTTTGAGCAGTACTTC. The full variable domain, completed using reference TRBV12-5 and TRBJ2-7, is DARVTQTPRHKVTEMGQEVTMRCQPILGHNTVFWYRQTMMQGLELLAYFRNRAPLDDSGMPKDRFSAEMPDATLATLKIQPSEPRDSAVYFCASGLDRDFEQYFGPGTRLTVT.

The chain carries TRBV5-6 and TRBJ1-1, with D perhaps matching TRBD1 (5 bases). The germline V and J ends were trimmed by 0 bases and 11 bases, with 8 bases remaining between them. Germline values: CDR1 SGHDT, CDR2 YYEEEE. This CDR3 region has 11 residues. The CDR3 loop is CASSLAGAAFF. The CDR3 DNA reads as TGTGCCAGCAGCTTGGCTGGGGCGGCTTTCTTT.

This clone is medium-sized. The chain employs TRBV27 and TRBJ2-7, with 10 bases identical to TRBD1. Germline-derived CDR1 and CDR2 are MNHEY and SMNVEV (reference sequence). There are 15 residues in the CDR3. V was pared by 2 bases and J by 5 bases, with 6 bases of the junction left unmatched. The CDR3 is CASSLGTGDVHEQYF. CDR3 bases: TGTGCCAGCAGTTTAGGGACAGGGGACGTCCACGAGCAGTACTTC.

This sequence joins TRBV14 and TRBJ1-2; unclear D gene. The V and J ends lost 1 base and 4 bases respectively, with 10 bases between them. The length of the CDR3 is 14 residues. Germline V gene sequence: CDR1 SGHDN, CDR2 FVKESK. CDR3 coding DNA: TGTGCCAGCAGCCAAGGATCAGGTTTCTATGGCTACACCTTC. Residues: CASSQGSGFYGYTF.

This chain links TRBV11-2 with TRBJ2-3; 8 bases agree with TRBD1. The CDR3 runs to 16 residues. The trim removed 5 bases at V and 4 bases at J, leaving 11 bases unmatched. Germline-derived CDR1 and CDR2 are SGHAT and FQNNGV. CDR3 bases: TGTGCCAGCAGCACAAGGACAGGGCTCGAAGCAGATACGCAGTATTTT. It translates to CASSTRTGLEADTQYF. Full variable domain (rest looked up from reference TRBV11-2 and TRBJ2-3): EAGVAQSPRYKIIEKRQSVAFWCNPISGHATLYWYQQILGQGPKLLIQFQNNGVVDDSQLPKDRFSAERLKGVDSTLKIQPAKLEDSAVYLCASSTRTGLEADTQYFGPGTRLTVL.

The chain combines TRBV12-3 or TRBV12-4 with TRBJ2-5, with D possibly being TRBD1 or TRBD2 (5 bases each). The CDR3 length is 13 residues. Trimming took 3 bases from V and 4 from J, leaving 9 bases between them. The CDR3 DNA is TGTGCCAGCAGTTTGAGGGGAACAGAGACCCAGTACTTC. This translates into CASSLRGTETQYF.

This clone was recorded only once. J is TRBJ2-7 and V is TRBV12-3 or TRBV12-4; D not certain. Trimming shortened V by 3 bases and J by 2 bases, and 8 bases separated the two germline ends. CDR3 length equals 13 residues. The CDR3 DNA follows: TGTGCCAGCAGTTTGAGTGGGCCCTACGAGCAGTACTTC. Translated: CASSLSGPYEQYF.

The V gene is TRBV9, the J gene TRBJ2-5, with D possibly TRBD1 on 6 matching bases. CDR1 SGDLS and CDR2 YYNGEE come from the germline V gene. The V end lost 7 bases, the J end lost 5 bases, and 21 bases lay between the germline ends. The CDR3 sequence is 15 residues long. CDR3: CASAPPGVAAETQYF. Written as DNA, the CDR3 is TGTGCCAGCGCGCCACCAGGGGTGGCGGCCGAGACCCAGTACTTC.

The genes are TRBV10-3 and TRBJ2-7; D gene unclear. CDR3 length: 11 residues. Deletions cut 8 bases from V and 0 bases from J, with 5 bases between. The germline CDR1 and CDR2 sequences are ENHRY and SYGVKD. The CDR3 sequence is CAIGISYEQYF. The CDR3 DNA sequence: TGTGCCATCGGTATCTCCTACGAGCAGTACTTC.

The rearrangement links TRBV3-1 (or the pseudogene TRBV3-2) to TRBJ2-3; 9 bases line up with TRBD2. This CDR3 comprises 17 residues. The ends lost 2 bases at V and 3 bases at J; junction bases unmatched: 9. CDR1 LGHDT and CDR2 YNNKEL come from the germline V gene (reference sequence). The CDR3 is CASSQIMAGGPTDTQYF. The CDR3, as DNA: TGTGCCAGCAGCCAAATAATGGCGGGGGGGCCGACAGATACGCAGTATTTT.

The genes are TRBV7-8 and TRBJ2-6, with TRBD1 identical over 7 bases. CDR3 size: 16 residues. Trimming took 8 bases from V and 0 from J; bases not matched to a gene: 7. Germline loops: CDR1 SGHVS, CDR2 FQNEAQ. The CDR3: CASVDRAPSGANVLTF. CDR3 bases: TGTGCCAGCGTCGACAGGGCCCCCTCTGGGGCCAACGTCCTGACTTTC.

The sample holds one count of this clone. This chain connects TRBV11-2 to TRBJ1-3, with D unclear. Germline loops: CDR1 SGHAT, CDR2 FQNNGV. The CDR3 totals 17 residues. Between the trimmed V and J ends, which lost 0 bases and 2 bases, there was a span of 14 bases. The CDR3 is CASSLDRSWVAGNTIYF. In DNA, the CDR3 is TGTGCCAGCAGCTTAGATCGATCCTGGGTGGCTGGAAACACCATATATTTT.

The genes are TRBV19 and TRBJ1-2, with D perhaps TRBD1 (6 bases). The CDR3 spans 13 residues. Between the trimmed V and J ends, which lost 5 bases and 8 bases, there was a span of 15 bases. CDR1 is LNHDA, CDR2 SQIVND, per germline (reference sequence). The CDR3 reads CASSLQGQRGYTF. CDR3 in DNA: TGTGCCAGTAGTTTACAGGGTCAGCGCGGCTACACCTTC. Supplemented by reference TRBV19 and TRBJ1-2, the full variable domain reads DGGITQSPKYLFRKEGQNVTLSCEQNLNHDAMYWYRQDPGQGLRLIYYSQIVNDFQKGDIAEGYSVSREKKESFPLTVTSAQKNPTAFYLCASSLQGQRGYTFGSGTRLTVV.

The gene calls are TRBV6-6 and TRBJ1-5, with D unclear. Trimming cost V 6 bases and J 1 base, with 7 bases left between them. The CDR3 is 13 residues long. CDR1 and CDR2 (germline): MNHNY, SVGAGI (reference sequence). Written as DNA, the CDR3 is TGTGCCAGCAGCTTTCCCAGCAATCAGCCCCAGCATTTT. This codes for CASSFPSNQPQHF.

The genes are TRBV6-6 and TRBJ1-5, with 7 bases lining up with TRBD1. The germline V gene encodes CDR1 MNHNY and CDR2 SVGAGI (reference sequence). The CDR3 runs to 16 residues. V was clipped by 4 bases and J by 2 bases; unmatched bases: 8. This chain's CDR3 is CASSLPSGQGNQPQHF. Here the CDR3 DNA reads TGTGCCAGCAGTTTGCCCTCCGGACAGGGCAATCAGCCCCAGCATTTT.

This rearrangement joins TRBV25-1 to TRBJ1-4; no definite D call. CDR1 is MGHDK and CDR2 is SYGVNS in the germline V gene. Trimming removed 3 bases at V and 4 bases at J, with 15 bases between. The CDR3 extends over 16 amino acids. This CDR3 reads CASSEGAGLVNEKLFF. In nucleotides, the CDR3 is TGTGCCAGCAGTGAGGGAGCGGGTCTTGTTAATGAAAAACTGTTTTTT.

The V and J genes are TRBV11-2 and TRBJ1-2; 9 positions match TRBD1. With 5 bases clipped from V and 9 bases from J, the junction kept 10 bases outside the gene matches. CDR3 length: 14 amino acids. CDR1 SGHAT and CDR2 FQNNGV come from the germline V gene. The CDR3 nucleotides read TGTGCCAGCAGCCCAGGGACAGGGAGTGTAAGCTACACCTTC. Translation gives CASSPGTGSVSYTF.